The 8 T cell receptor beta chains below come from one sample, sequenced in a study of tissue T cells after allogeneic stem cell transplantation (dated by TCRdb to between 2022 and 2023). Preparation of the library involved the immunoSEQ multiplex PCR assay. Not all clones reach the TCRdb copy of this immuneACCESS table, which keeps in-frame sequences only. Checked studies attribute under half of the gap to unresolved V genes and leave the rest unexplained. The sample profile shows thousands of clones; around a third of them were found once. The ten largest account for just under 6.5% of the sample. Taken with the paper, the label for time point translates to: mouse harvest day 14 after allogeneic transplant. Each mouse graft consisted of 10^7 T-cell-depleted bone marrow cells plus 10^6 splenic CD5+ T cells and was given by tail vein injection. The sequenced sample was skin. These receptors originate from a female BALB/c mouse given C57BL/6 T cells with graft-versus-host disease after an allogeneic hematopoietic cell transplant.

This clone was counted between two and nine times. Gene names follow the mouse nomenclature. The read comes to an end 1 residue before the CDR3 does, leaving the germline J gene to fill in the end. This chain links TRBV3 with TRBJ1-3; D gene uncertain. The CDR3 has 15 amino acids. Trimming shortened V by 5 bases and J by 0 bases, and 11 bases separated the two germline ends. CDR1 and CDR2 from the germline V gene are SNHLY and FYNGKV (reference sequence). The CDR3 bases that were read are TGTGCCAGCAGCCCCTACAGCAATTCTGGAAATACGCTCTAT. Its protein product is CASSPYSNSGNTLY. Given in full, the CDR3 is CASSPYSNSGNTLYF.

This clone was detected a few times. Mouse germline and gene names are used. The CDR3 is cut off 1 residue early in the read; its end comes from the germline J gene. The chain joins TRBV15 to TRBJ2-5; TRBD2 aligns across 8 bases. The J segment lost 2 bases and the V segment lost 0 bases, leaving 1 base of the junction unmatched. The CDR3 length is 15 residues. Germline V lookup: CDR1 SGHND, CDR2 FRSKSL. CDR3 loop: CASSLAGGLQDTQYF. The covered CDR3 bases are TGTGCCAGCAGTTTAGCGGGGGGGCTCCAAGACACCCAGTAC.

Comment on this clone: Genes here carry mouse names. The read stops 1 residue short of the end of the CDR3; the missing end is completed from the germline J gene. The gene calls are TRBV26 and TRBJ2-1; 7 nucleotides match TRBD1. After removal of 0 bases from V and 8 bases from J, the junction contained 4 bases not matched to a gene. The CDR3 loop spans 14 amino acids. Germline V gene lookup returns CDR1 KGHPV and CDR2 FQNQEV (reference sequence). CDR3: CASSLSNRGTEQFF. The sequenced part of the CDR3 DNA is TGTGCCAGCAGTCTGTCCAACAGGGGTACTGAGCAGTTC.

Concerning this clone itself: Gene names refer to mouse genes. With the read ending 1 residue before the CDR3 end, the germline J gene is used to fill in that end. The chain carries TRBV26 and TRBJ1-6; D is unresolved. TRBJ1-6 is designated an ORF whose function remains uncertain. CDR3 length: 14 residues. In germline, CDR1 is KGHPV, CDR2 FQNQEV (reference sequence). Between the trimmed V and J ends, which lost 4 bases and 0 bases, there was a span of 4 bases. CDR3 DNA, as far as it was read: TGTGCCAGCAGTCATAATTCCTATAATTCGCCCCTCTAC. Its protein is CASSHNSYNSPLY. The full CDR3 protein reads CASSHNSYNSPLYF.

About this clone: Genes and germline are mouse. The read gets to within 1 residue of the CDR3 end, and the germline J gene fills in the rest. The V gene is TRBV26, the J gene TRBJ1-6, with D unclear. TRBJ1-6 is marked as an open reading frame, function uncertain. V lost 4 bases and J lost 0, with 7 bases in between. Germline assignment: CDR1 KGHPV and CDR2 FQNQEV (reference sequence). CDR3 length equals 15 residues. The CDR3 is CASSPLNSYNSPLYF. The CDR3 bases that were read are TGTGCCAGCAGTCCGCTGAATTCCTATAATTCGCCCCTCTAC.

This clone is medium-sized (0.01 to 0.1%) in the sample. Gene names are the mouse ones. The read gets to within 1 residue of the CDR3 end, and the germline J gene fills in the rest. The rearrangement uses TRBV13-1 and TRBJ1-5; 9 bases map to TRBD1. V lost 2 bases and J lost 1; bases outside the gene matches: 7. In germline, CDR1 is NSHNY, CDR2 SYGAGN. The CDR3 spans 17 residues. CDR3 sequence: CASSETRQGGNNQAPLF. CDR3 DNA, as far as it was read: TGTGCCAGCAGTGAGACCAGACAGGGGGGGAACAACCAGGCTCCGCTT.

A word on this clone: Germline and genes here are mouse. The missing CDR3 end, 1 residue past where the read stops, is filled in from the germline J gene. The chain employs TRBV1 and TRBJ1-1, with D perhaps TRBD1 (6 bases). The CDR3 is made up of 13 amino acids. V lost 4 bases and J 1 base, leaving 7 bases between the germline ends. CDR1 and CDR2 (germline): NSQYPW, LRSPGD (reference sequence). CDR3 protein: CTCSEQGNTEVFF. The CDR3 DNA, read in part, is TGCACCTGCAGTGAACAGGGAAACACAGAAGTCTTC.

On this clone: Gene names and germline match the mouse. This chain's CDR3 is CASSYRGSSYEQYF. The covered CDR3 bases are TGTGCCAGCAGCTACAGGGGGAGCTCCTATGAACAGTAC. J is TRBJ2-7 and V is TRBV2; TRBD1 matches 8 bases. Sequencing ends 1 residue short of the CDR3 end; the germline J gene provides the rest. The junction had 3 bases not matched to a gene; V was cut back by 5 bases and J by 0 bases. This CDR3 has 14 amino acids. Germline V gene data show CDR1 as LGHNA and CDR2 as YSYQKL.